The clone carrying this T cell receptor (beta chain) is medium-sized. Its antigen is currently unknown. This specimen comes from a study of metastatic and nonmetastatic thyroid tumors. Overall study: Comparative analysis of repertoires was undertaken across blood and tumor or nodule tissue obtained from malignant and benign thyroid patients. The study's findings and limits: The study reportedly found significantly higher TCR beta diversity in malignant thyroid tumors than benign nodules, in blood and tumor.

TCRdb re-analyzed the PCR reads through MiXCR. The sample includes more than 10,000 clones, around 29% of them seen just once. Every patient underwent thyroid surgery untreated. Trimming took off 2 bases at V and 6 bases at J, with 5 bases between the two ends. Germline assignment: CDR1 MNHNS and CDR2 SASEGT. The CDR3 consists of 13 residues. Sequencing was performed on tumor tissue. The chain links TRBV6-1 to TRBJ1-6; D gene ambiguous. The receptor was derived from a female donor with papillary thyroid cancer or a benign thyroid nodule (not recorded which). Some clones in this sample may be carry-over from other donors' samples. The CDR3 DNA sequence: TGTGCCAGCAGTGAATTACCTAATTCACCCCTCCACTTT. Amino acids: CASSELPNSPLHF.